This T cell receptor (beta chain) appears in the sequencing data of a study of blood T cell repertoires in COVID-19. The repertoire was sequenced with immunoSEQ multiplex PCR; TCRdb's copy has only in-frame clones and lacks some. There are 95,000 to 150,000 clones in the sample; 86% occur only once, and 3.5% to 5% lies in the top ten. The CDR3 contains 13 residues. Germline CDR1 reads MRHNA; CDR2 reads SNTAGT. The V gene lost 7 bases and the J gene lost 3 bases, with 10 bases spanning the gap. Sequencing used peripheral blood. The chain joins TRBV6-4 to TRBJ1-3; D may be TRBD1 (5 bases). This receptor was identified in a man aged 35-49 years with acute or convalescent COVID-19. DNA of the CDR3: TGTGCCAGCATGAAAAGGGGTGGAAACACCATATATTTT. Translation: CASMKRGGNTIYF.